This TCR beta chain is drawn from a study of T cell changes during pregnancy in multiple sclerosis. TCRdb's table, derived via immunoSEQ multiplex PCR, lists solely in-frame clones and lacks some. The data contain 20,000 to 30,000 clones, about 88% of them seen just once; the ten biggest clones take up approximately 0.67%. This CDR3 contains 16 residues. CDR1 is SGHNT, CDR2 YENEEA, per germline. V gave up 5 bases and J gave up 3 bases; unmatched junction bases: 11. The rearrangement joins TRBV11-3 to TRBJ2-3; TRBD2 matches 7 bases. The sequences come from CD4+ T cells from peripheral blood mononuclear cells, collected in the first trimester of pregnancy. The TCR originated in a female donor in good health, enrolled as a control in a pregnancy study. The CDR3 bases are TGTGCCAGCAGCCCTTCAGCGGGATCCGCGACAGATACGCAGTATTTT. Its protein is CASSPSAGSATDTQYF. Variable domain in full (rest from reference TRBV11-3 and TRBJ2-3): EAGVVQSPRYKIIEKKQPVAFWCNPISGHNTLYWYLQNLGQGPELLIRYENEEAVDDSQLPKDRFSAERLKGVDSTLKIQPAELGDSAVYLCASSPSAGSATDTQYFGPGTRLTVL.